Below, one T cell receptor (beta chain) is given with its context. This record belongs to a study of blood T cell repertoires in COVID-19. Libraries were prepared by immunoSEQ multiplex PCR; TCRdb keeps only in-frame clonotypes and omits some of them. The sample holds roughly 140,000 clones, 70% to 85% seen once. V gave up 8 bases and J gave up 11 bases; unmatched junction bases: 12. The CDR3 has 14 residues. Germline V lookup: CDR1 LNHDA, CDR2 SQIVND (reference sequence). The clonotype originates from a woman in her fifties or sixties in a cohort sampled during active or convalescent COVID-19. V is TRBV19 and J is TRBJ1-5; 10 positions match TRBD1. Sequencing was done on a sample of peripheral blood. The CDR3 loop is CASLPGQGIGAQHF. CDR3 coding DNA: TGTGCCAGTTTGCCGGGACAGGGGATCGGGGCCCAGCATTTT.